These T cell receptor beta chains were read from a single sample in a study of blood T cells in healthy people across ages. TCRdb recomputed calls from the 5' RACE reads with MiXCR, one row per CDR3 protein. Seen here are about 1.6 million distinct CDR3 sequences, 30% to 40% observed once, and the top ten hold 10% to 12%. The source material was blood. The receptors come from a woman in her twenties or thirties in good health. CDR3s include the opening cysteine and the closing phenylalanine or tryptophan. Each record gives: J gene, D gene, clone size, V gene, CDR3 protein. The D gene is left open where the match is weak. Size is omitted from some rows. Given values are once, few, many or a class for expanded clones.

J: TRBJ2-7; D: TRBD2; size: few; V: TRBV6-2/TRBV6-3; CDR3: CASRRRGNLRSYEQYF
J: TRBJ1-1; D: -; size: few; V: TRBV29-1; CDR3: CSVTGIGNTEAFF
J: TRBJ2-3; D: -; size: few; V: TRBV4-1; CDR3: CASSQDNAPDTQYF
J: TRBJ2-3; D: TRBD2; size: -; V: TRBV7-2; CDR3: CASSLWRGATDTQYF
J: TRBJ2-7; D: TRBD1; size: -; V: TRBV5-6; CDR3: CASSSGGDRGPEQYF
J: TRBJ2-1; D: -; size: -; V: TRBV2; CDR3: CATRRTAGFNEQFF
J: TRBJ2-1; D: -; size: -; V: TRBV20-1; CDR3: CSARSHYLSSYNEQFF
J: TRBJ1-4; D: -; size: -; V: TRBV20-1; CDR3: CSATRRRTNEKLFF
J: TRBJ2-5; D: TRBD2; size: few; V: TRBV11-2; CDR3: CAGSLELAGGGLWETQYF
J: TRBJ1-3; D: -; size: -; V: TRBV6-6; CDR3: CASSATGFSGNTIYF
J: TRBJ2-1; D: TRBD2; size: many; V: TRBV12-3/TRBV12-4; CDR3: CASRVAGGLYNEQFF
J: TRBJ2-1; D: TRBD2; size: few; V: TRBV9; CDR3: CASSGRAGAVDEQFF
J: TRBJ1-2; D: -; size: many; V: TRBV27; CDR3: CASSRYTKPRGYTF
J: TRBJ1-1; D: -; size: few; V: TRBV20-1; CDR3: CSASRQGAEAFF
J: TRBJ2-7; D: TRBD1; size: few; V: TRBV7-2; CDR3: CASSLGLGQLYEQYF
J: TRBJ1-1; D: -; size: many; V: TRBV29-1; CDR3: CSVVGAGHTEAFF
J: TRBJ2-5; D: -; size: many; V: TRBV27; CDR3: CASSLTPARESGTQYF